This TCR beta chain was identified in a study of cytomegalovirus exposure and HLA in healthy donors. This clone was counted a few times. The PCR made use of 60 Vbeta and 13 Jbeta primers. In the study's own analysis: Around 76 million unique TCR beta chains, roughly 11 million shared, were counted in a later analysis. Method: immunoSEQ multiplex PCR; TCRdb's copy keeps in-frame clones and lacks some. The V and J calls and clone size were taken over from that table, and D and trimming were inferred from the DNA. Among under 200,000 clones listed, approximately 80% were seen once. The CDR3 loop spans 12 amino acids. V shed 4 bases and J shed 8 bases, with 11 bases lying between them. Germline V gene lookup returns CDR1 MNHNS and CDR2 SASEGT.

The sequencing input was PBMCs. V gene TRBV6-1 combines with J gene TRBJ1-1, with D unclear. The TCR sequence derives from a female donor in good health and CMV-seronegative. The CDR3 DNA is TGTGCCAGCAGTGGAGAGGTCGCAGAAGCTTTCTTT. Protein sequence: CASSGEVAEAFF.